This T cell receptor (beta chain) was identified during a study of cytomegalovirus exposure and HLA in healthy donors. Study-wide points: An analysis done earlier found most TCR beta V segments productive about 87% or about 30% of the time. Sequencing depth roughly uniform across donors was assumed in presence/absence analyses.

The CDR3 has 13 amino acids. V gave up 5 bases and J gave up 4 bases; unmatched junction bases: 3. Germline values: CDR1 SGHTA, CDR2 FQGNSA. Notes on this clone: Its specificity is unknown.

This PCR relied on a set of 60 Vbeta primers and 13 Jbeta primers. Here immunoSEQ multiplex PCR was the method, and the copy in TCRdb shows in-frame clones only, minus some. The repertoire holds about 200,000 clones, with just under 70% as singletons. The chain recombines TRBV7-2 with TRBJ2-3; 7 nucleotides line up with TRBD1. The origin of this receptor is a man aged 40-49 years in good health and CMV-seropositive. What was sequenced was PBMCs. The DNA of the CDR3 is TGTGCCAGCAGCCAGGGGGAGCCAGATACGCAGTATTTT. It codes for CASSQGEPDTQYF.